This TCR beta chain was obtained from a study of identical twins. Notes on the study in general: Out-of-frame alpha sequences common to twins were enriched for low generation probability. Twins showed weaker excess sharing in their beta out-of-frame sequences.

This clonotype was observed a few times. Its specificity is unknown. From the 5' RACE reads, TCRdb called clonotypes with MiXCR, one entry per CDR3 protein. The sample comprises 1.5 million to 2 million distinct CDR3 sequences, less than 35% of which are singletons, and more than 0.25% rests with the top ten. Between the trimmed V and J ends, which lost 7 bases and 8 bases, there was a span of 15 bases. There are 13 residues in the CDR3. CDR1 and CDR2 (germline): MDHEN, SYDVKM. The sequenced material came from cord blood. This TCR was recovered from a newborn girl in good health. This chain links TRBV28 with TRBJ2-1; D gene unclear. DNA for the CDR3: TGTGCCAGCACCCCACAGAAAGTCCATGAGCAGTTCTTC. It encodes CASTPQKVHEQFF.